The 15 T cell receptor beta chains listed next were all sequenced from one sample in a study of patients and donors after allogeneic stem cell transplantation. Using its own MiXCR run on the RT-PCR reads, TCRdb lists one record per CDR3 protein. The repertoire has about 480 distinct CDR3 sequences, 1.2% of them found once; the top ten carry approximately 40%. Sequencing was carried out using blood, either unsorted or a sorted T cell fraction (not recorded which). The receptor set was obtained from a human donor who was either an allogeneic HSCT recipient or a stem cell or donor lymphocyte infusion donor (not recorded which). It is not recorded whose cells these are; they may come from a transplant donor.

This clonotype has only a few counts. The rearrangement joins TRBV2 to TRBJ2-7; 9 bases match TRBD1. Per germline, CDR1 SNHLY and CDR2 FYNNEI. The CDR3 spans 14 residues. V trimming: 3 bases; J trimming: 5 bases; junction bases outside the gene matches: 5. CDR3 residues: CASSDSGTGHEQYF. For the CDR3, the DNA is TGTGCCAGCAGTGACTCCGGGACAGGGCACGAGCAGTACTTC. The full variable domain, rest sourced from reference TRBV2 and TRBJ2-7, is EPEVTQTPSHQVTQMGQEVILRCVPISNHLYFYWYRQILGQKVEFLVSFYNNEISEKSEIFDDQFSVERPDGSNFTLKIRSTKLEDSAMYFCASSDSGTGHEQYFGPGTRLTVT.

By share, this clonotype counts as medium-sized. Written as DNA, the CDR3 is TGTGCCAGCAGTCGCGGACTAGCGGGGACGTTGAATGAGCAGTTCTTC. Its translation: CASSRGLAGTLNEQFF. J is TRBJ2-1 and V is TRBV27; 12 bases agree with TRBD2. V lost 5 bases, J lost 7 bases, and 9 bases stayed unmatched. Germline V gene lookup returns CDR1 MNHEY and CDR2 SMNVEV (reference sequence). This CDR3 has 16 amino acids.

This clonotype is termed medium-sized. This CDR3 reads CASSQEQGNFSYEQYF. The CDR3, as DNA: TGTGCCAGCAGCCAGGAACAGGGGAATTTCTCCTACGAGCAGTACTTC. The chain has TRBV13 and TRBJ2-7; TRBD1 aligns across 7 bases. This CDR3 contains 16 residues. V lost 5 bases, J lost 0 bases, and 10 bases stayed unmatched. In germline, CDR1 is PRHDT, CDR2 FYEKMQ (reference sequence).

In its sample, this clonotype ranks as medium-sized. A read error may account for a junction end that differs from germline. The genes are TRBV7-7 and TRBJ2-5; D perhaps matches TRBD2 (5 bases). Germline values: CDR1 SSHAT, CDR2 FNYEAQ (reference sequence). The CDR3 has 14 residues. DNA for the CDR3: TGTGCTAGCAGCTTAGCGCTTGGGGTAGAGACCCAGTACTTC. Its protein is CASSLALGVETQYF.

Relative to its sample, this clonotype is large (0.1 to 1%). The chain couples TRBV12-3 or TRBV12-4 to TRBJ2-3; D call uncertain. V dropped 2 bases and J dropped 0 bases, with 12 bases sitting between them. This CDR3 has 16 amino acids. The CDR3 loop reads CASSLHPSSSTDTQYF. CDR3 nucleotides: TGTGCCAGCAGTTTACACCCCTCTAGTAGCACAGATACGCAGTATTTT.

This clonotype ranks as medium-sized. The chain combines TRBV6-6 with TRBJ2-7; D remains unclear. Germline V gene lookup returns CDR1 MNHNY and CDR2 SVGAGI (reference sequence). Trimming pared 5 bases from V and 2 bases from J, leaving 13 bases between. CDR3 length equals 14 residues. CDR3 loop: CASSVSMATYEQYF. The DNA for the CDR3 is TGTGCCAGCAGTGTTAGTATGGCTACCTACGAGCAGTACTTC.

This clonotype is deemed medium-sized (0.01 to 0.1%). The chain carries TRBV7-6 and TRBJ2-3; weak D call: TRBD1 (5 bases). Germline V gives CDR1 SGHVS, CDR2 FNYEAQ. V shed 0 bases and J shed 6 bases, with 7 bases lying between them. This CDR3 has 13 residues. CDR3 region: CASSLAGRDTQYF. Written as DNA, the CDR3 is TGTGCCAGCAGCTTAGCGGGGCGGGATACGCAGTATTTT.

This clonotype is large by share. This chain uses TRBV5-8 with TRBJ2-7; D may be TRBD1 or TRBD2 (6 bases each). The V gene lost 4 bases and the J gene lost 0 bases, with 14 bases spanning the gap. CDR1 is SGHTS, CDR2 YDEGEE, per germline. CDR3 length: 15 amino acids. The DNA for the CDR3 is TGTGCCAGCAGCCCCATGGGGGGCGGCTCCTACGAGCAGTACTTC. Its translation: CASSPMGGGSYEQYF.

In its sample, this clonotype ranks as medium-sized. The J gene is TRBJ2-2, the V gene TRBV3-1; D not resolved. From germline, CDR1 is LGHDT and CDR2 YNNKEL (reference sequence). This CDR3 region has 14 residues. V lost 0 bases to trimming and J lost 8 bases, with 10 bases between them. CDR3 bases: TGTGCCAGCAGCCAAGAGGGGAATCTGGGGGAGCTGTTTTTT. Translated: CASSQEGNLGELFF.

This clonotype was counted only a few times. The gene calls are TRBV9 and TRBJ2-3; the match to TRBD2 covers 9 bases. With V trimmed by 3 bases and J by 4 bases, 12 bases remained unmatched. The germline V gene encodes CDR1 SGDLS and CDR2 YYNGEE. This CDR3 contains 17 residues. The CDR3 DNA follows: TGTGCCAGCAGCGACCCCCTGGCGGGAGGGCCCCCAGATACGCAGTATTTT. Translation: CASSDPLAGGPPDTQYF.

By frequency in the sample, this clonotype is large. The rearrangement links TRBV2 to TRBJ2-7; 7 bases align to TRBD2. The V gene's germline CDR1 is SNHLY and CDR2 FYNNEI. The CDR3 spans 12 residues. CDR3: CASGGSVYEQYF. The CDR3 nucleotides are TGTGCGTCCGGCGGGAGCGTGTACGAGCAGTACTTC.

Within the sample, this clonotype is medium-sized (0.01 to 0.1%). The chain is built from TRBV11-3 and TRBJ2-7, with D unresolved. Germline CDR1 and CDR2: SGHNT and YENEEA. Trimming cost V 5 bases and J 1 base, with 12 bases left between them. The CDR3 is 14 amino acids. The CDR3 protein is CASSRKDGSYEQYF. The CDR3, as DNA: TGTGCCAGCAGCCGAAAGGACGGATCCTACGAGCAGTACTTC.

This clonotype is large within its sample. The rearrangement joins TRBV9 to TRBJ2-7, with D possibly being TRBD1 (5 bases). Per germline, CDR1 SGDLS and CDR2 YYNGEE. This CDR3 is built from 13 residues. The V and J ends lost 0 bases and 5 bases respectively, with 9 bases between them. CDR3 residues: CASSVEAGNEQYF. In DNA form, the CDR3 reads TGTGCCAGCAGCGTAGAGGCAGGGAACGAGCAGTACTTC.

In this sample, this clonotype is medium-sized. CDR3 in amino acids: CASSLRAAKTQETQYF. The DNA of the CDR3 is TGTGCCAGCAGTTTGAGGGCAGCTAAGACCCAAGAGACCCAGTACTTC. The J gene is TRBJ2-5, the V gene TRBV27, with D possibly TRBD2 on 5 matching bases. The CDR3 consists of 16 residues. V was pared by 3 bases and J by 1 base, with 15 bases between. The germline V gene encodes CDR1 MNHEY and CDR2 SMNVEV (reference sequence).

This clonotype ranks as large (0.1 to 1%). This chain connects TRBV5-6 to TRBJ2-1, with 7 bases lining up with TRBD2. Germline assignment: CDR1 SGHDT and CDR2 YYEEEE. The CDR3 is 15 amino acids. After removal of 3 bases from V and 2 bases from J, the junction contained 5 bases not matched to a gene. CDR3 sequence (DNA): TGTGCCAGCAGCTCGGCCGGGACTACCTACAATGAGCAGTTCTTC. This translates into CASSSAGTTYNEQFF.